This T cell receptor (beta chain) was sequenced for a study of shared clonotypes between healthy human individuals. Only in-frame clones appear in the TCRdb table, and some are missing; sequencing was by immunoSEQ multiplex PCR. The profile shows roughly 2.5 million clones, around nine tenths of them singletons. The CDR3 extends over 16 amino acids. Trimming took off 0 bases at V and 0 bases at J, with 12 bases between the two ends. Germline loops: CDR1 SGHRS, CDR2 YFSETQ. The TCR was taken from a man between 18 and 29 years old in good health. The sequencing sample was made of naive CD4+ T cells sorted from blood. Subset noted: CD45RA+ positively selected. J is TRBJ1-1 and V is TRBV5-1, with D hard to call. The CDR3 spells CASSLAIGQLNTEAFF. CDR3 DNA sequence: TGCGCCAGCAGCTTGGCTATTGGGCAGCTGAACACTGAAGCTTTCTTT.